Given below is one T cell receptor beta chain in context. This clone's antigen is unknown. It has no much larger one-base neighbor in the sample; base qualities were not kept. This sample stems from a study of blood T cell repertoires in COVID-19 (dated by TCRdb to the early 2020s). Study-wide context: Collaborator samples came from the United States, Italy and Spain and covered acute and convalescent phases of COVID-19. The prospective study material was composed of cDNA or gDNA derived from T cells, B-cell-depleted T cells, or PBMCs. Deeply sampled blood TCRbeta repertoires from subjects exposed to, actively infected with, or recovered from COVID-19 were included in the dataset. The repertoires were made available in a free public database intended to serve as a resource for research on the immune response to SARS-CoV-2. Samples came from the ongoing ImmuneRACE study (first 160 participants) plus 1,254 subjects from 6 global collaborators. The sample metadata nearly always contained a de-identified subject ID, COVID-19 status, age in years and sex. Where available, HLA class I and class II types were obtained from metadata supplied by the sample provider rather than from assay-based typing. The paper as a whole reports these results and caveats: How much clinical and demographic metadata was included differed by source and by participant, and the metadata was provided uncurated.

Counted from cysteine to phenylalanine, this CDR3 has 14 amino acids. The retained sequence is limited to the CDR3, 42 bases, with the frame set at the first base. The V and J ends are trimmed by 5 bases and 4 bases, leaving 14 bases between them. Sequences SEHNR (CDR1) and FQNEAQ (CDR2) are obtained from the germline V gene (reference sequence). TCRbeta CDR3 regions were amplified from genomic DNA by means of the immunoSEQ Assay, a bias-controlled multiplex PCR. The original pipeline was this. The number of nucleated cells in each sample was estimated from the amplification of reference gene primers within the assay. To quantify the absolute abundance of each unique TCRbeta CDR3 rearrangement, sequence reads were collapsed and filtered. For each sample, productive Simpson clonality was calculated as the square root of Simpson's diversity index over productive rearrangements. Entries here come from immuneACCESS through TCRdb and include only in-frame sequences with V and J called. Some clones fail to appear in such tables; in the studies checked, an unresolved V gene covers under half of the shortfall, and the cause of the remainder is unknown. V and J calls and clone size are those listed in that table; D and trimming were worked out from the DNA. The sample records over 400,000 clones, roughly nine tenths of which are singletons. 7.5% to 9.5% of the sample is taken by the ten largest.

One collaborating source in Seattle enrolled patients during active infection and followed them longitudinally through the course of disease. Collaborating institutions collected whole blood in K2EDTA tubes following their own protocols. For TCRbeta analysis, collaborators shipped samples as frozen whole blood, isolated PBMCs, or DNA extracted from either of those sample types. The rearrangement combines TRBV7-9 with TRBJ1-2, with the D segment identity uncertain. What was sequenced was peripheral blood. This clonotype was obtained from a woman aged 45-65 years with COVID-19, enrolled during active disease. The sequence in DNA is TGTGCCAGCAGCCCTCCCGGGATCGGCTATGGCTACACCTTC. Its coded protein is CASSPPGIGYGYTF.